The table lists the clone carrying this TCR beta chain with a few counts. The germline gives CDR1 MDHEN, CDR2 SYDVKM. This CDR3 is 14 amino acids long. V lost 10 bases to trimming and J lost 3 bases, with 19 bases between them. TCRdb reanalysed the reads using MiXCR and keeps one entry per CDR3 protein. The sample records 160,000 or so distinct CDR3 sequences, around a quarter being singletons. This sample is drawn from a study of T cell repertoires in cytomegalovirus infection. The material sequenced was PBMCs. This receptor was obtained from a human donor in good health (CMV status not recorded). Some clones in this sample may be carry-over from other donors' samples. The V call is TRBV28, the J call TRBJ2-7; D possibly corresponds to TRBD1 (5 bases). The CDR3 loop is CATTLGQADYEQYF. The CDR3 DNA reads TGTGCCACCACGCTGGGGCAGGCTGACTACGAGCAGTACTTC.